This entry lists 15 T cell receptor beta chains sequenced from one sample in a study of shared clonotypes between healthy human individuals. Clones were read by immunoSEQ multiplex PCR, and TCRdb kept only the in-frame ones, dropping some. The sample contains fewer than 1.6 million clones, approximately 98.5% of which appear only once. The sequenced sample consisted of naive CD4+ T cells sorted from blood. Documented subset: CD45RA+ positively selected. All receptors come from a young man in good health.

The chain recombines TRBV7-9 with TRBJ2-2; D gene ambiguous. V was cut by 8 bases and J by 5 bases, with 21 bases left in between. CDR1 and CDR2 from the germline V gene are SEHNR and FQNEAQ (reference sequence). This CDR3 is built from 16 residues. CDR3 DNA sequence: TGTGCCAGCTTTCCGAAGTTCGAAGCTAGGACCGGGGAGCTGTTTTTT. This encodes CASFPKFEARTGELFF.

The chain links TRBV9 to TRBJ1-1, with a possible D match to TRBD1 (5 bases). CDR1 SGDLS and CDR2 YYNGEE come from the germline V gene. The CDR3 extends over 15 amino acids. V dropped 2 bases and J dropped 0 bases, with 11 bases sitting between them. In DNA, the CDR3 is TGTGCCAGCAGCGTTTCGGGACGCATGAACACTGAAGCTTTCTTT. Amino acids: CASSVSGRMNTEAFF.

The CDR3 protein is CASRPRTYTDTQYF. The CDR3 DNA reads as TGTGCCAGCAGACCACGGACGTACACAGATACGCAGTATTTT. V usage is TRBV7-2 and J usage is TRBJ2-3; no clear D. This CDR3 is built from 14 residues. Germline CDR1 is SGHTA and CDR2 is FQGNSA. Trimming removed 6 bases from V and 2 bases from J, with 12 bases in between.

The chain joins TRBV13 to TRBJ1-1; 7 nucleotides agree with TRBD1. CDR3 length: 13 residues. V was clipped by 5 bases and J by 6 bases; unmatched bases: 6. Germline V lookup: CDR1 PRHDT, CDR2 FYEKMQ (reference sequence). The CDR3, as DNA: TGTGCCAGCAGCCCCGGGACAGCCGCTGAAGCTTTCTTT. Translating gives CASSPGTAAEAFF. The entire variable domain, with the rest obtained from reference TRBV13 and TRBJ1-1, is as follows: AAGVIQSPRHLIKEKRETATLKCYPIPRHDTVYWYQQGPGQDPQFLISFYEKMQSDKGSIPDRFSAQQFSDYHSELNMSSLELGDSALYFCASSPGTAAEAFFGQGTRLTVV.

The chain links TRBV28 to TRBJ2-5; perhaps D is TRBD1 or TRBD2 (5 bases each). The V gene's germline CDR1 is MDHEN and CDR2 SYDVKM. Trimming took off 4 bases at V and 5 bases at J, with 17 bases between the two ends. The CDR3 sequence is 15 residues long. CDR3: CASSSQDPWGETQYF. CDR3 DNA sequence: TGTGCCAGCAGTTCCCAGGACCCTTGGGGGGAGACCCAGTACTTC. Combining the CDR3 with reference TRBV28 and TRBJ2-5 gives the whole variable domain DVKVTQSSRYLVKRTGEKVFLECVQDMDHENMFWYRQDPGLGLRLIYFSYDVKMKEKGDIPEGYSVSREKKERFSLILESASTNQTSMYLCASSSQDPWGETQYFGPGTRLLVL.

The rearrangement links TRBV5-1 to TRBJ2-3; TRBD2 agrees at 13 bases. Germline loops: CDR1 SGHRS, CDR2 YFSETQ. CDR3 length: 18 residues. V shed 0 bases and J 4 bases; nucleotides not matched to a gene: 8. The CDR3 coding sequence is TGCGCCAGCAGCTTGGGGGCACTAGCGGGAGGGCCGTCAGATACGCAGTATTTT. It specifies CASSLGALAGGPSDTQYF.

The gene calls are TRBV27 and TRBJ1-1, with D perhaps matching TRBD1 (6 bases). CDR1 and CDR2 (germline): MNHEY, SMNVEV (reference sequence). V lost 4 bases and J 8 bases, leaving 17 bases between the germline ends. This CDR3 has 14 amino acids. The CDR3 region has the DNA TGTGCCAGCAGTTCACTTCTCGGGACAATCGAAGCTTTCTTT. This encodes CASSSLLGTIEAFF.

Points on this clone: This specimen includes other DNA sequences encoding the same CDR3. The V and J genes are TRBV5-1 and TRBJ2-7; unclear D gene. CDR3 size: 13 residues. Trimming left V 1 base short and J 1 base short, with 6 bases between. The germline CDR1 and CDR2 sequences are SGHRS and YFSETQ. The DNA for the CDR3 is TGCGCCAGCAGCTTGCGCCAGTCCTACGAGCAGTACTTC. The encoded protein is CASSLRQSYEQYF.

The chain combines TRBV14 with TRBJ1-1; D perhaps matches TRBD1 (5 bases). The V and J ends lost 4 bases and 6 bases respectively, with 15 bases between them. The CDR3 spans 14 residues. CDR1 SGHDN and CDR2 FVKESK come from the germline V gene. CDR3 sequence reads: CASSRGHGYAEAFF. The CDR3 DNA follows: TGTGCCAGCAGCCGCGGACACGGGTACGCTGAAGCTTTCTTT.

The rearrangement joins TRBV28 to TRBJ1-3; tentative D call: TRBD1 (5 bases). The CDR3 is made up of 18 amino acids. The germline CDR1 and CDR2 sequences are MDHEN and SYDVKM. V was trimmed by 7 bases and J by 0 bases, leaving 22 bases between them. DNA of the CDR3: TGTGCCAGCATTTCTTTCACCGACAGCACAAACTCTGGAAACACCATATATTTT. This encodes CASISFTDSTNSGNTIYF.

This chain joins TRBV25-1 and TRBJ2-5; 7 bases agree with TRBD2. The CDR3 totals 15 residues. Germline V lookup: CDR1 MGHDK, CDR2 SYGVNS. V was clipped by 8 bases and J by 4 bases; unmatched bases: 13. As DNA, the CDR3 is TGTGCCAGCGGGGGTGGCGGGAGACCCCGAGAGACCCAGTACTTC. Translation gives CASGGGGRPRETQYF.

In DNA, the CDR3 is TGTGCCAGTAGTAAAGCACCCGGTTATGGCTACACCTTC. Its translation is CASSKAPGYGYTF. This chain connects TRBV19 to TRBJ1-2; D is undetermined. CDR3 length: 13 amino acids. The V gene's germline CDR1 is LNHDA and CDR2 SQIVND (reference sequence). Trimming removed 4 bases from V and 5 bases from J, with 11 bases in between.

CDR3 DNA sequence: TGTGCTAGTGGTGTGGACAGCGCTAACTATGGCTACACCTTC. This codes for CASGVDSANYGYTF. The V call is TRBV12-5, the J call TRBJ1-2; weak D call: TRBD1 (6 bases). The CDR3 runs to 14 residues. Trimming took off 5 bases at V and 0 bases at J, with 10 bases between the two ends. From germline, CDR1 is LGHNT and CDR2 FRNRAP.

This sequence joins TRBV5-1 and TRBJ2-3, with no clear D. V gave up 6 bases and J gave up 0 bases, with 8 bases separating them. Germline-derived CDR1 and CDR2 are SGHRS and YFSETQ. The CDR3 is 13 residues long. The CDR3 DNA reads TGCGCCAGCACCGAGCCCAGCACAGATACGCAGTATTTT. It is translated as CASTEPSTDTQYF.

The chain combines TRBV5-1 with TRBJ2-2; 9 bases match TRBD1. Trimming took 5 bases from V and 6 from J; bases not matched to a gene: 5. This CDR3 spans 14 amino acids. Germline lookup yields CDR1 SGHRS and CDR2 YFSETQ. The CDR3 nucleotides read TGCGCCAGCAGTCGGGACAGGGCCTCCGGGGAGCTGTTTTTT. Amino acid sequence: CASSRDRASGELFF.